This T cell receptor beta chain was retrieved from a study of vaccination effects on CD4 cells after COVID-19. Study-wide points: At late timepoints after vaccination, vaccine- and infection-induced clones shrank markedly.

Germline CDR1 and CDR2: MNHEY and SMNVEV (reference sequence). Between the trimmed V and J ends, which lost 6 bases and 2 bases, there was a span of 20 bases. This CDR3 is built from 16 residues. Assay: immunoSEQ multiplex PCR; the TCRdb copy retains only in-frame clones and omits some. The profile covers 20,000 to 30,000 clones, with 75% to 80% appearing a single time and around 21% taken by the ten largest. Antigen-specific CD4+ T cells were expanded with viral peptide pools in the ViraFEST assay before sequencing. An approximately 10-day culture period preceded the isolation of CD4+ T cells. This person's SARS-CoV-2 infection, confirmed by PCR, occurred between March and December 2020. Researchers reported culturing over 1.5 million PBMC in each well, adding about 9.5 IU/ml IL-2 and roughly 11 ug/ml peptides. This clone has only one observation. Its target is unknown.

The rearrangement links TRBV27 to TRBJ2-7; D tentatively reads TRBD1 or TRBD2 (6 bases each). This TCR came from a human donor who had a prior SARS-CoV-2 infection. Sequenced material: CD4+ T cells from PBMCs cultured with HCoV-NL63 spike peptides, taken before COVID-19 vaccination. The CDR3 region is CASRRQGSGGAYEQYF. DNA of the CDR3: TGTGCCAGCAGACGGCAGGGGAGCGGCGGGGCCTACGAGCAGTACTTC.